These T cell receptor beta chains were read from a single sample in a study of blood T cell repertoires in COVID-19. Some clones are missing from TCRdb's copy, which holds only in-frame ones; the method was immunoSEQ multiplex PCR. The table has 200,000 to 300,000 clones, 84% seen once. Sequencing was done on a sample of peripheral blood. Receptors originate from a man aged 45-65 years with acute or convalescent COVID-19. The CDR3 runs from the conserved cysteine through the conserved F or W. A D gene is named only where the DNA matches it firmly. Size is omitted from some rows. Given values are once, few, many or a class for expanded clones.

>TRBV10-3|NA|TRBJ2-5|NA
TGTGCCATCAGTCAAAGGGGGTACCAAGAGACCCAGTACTTC
CAISQRGYQETQYF
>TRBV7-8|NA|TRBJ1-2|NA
TGTGCCAGCAGCACTAAAAACCCACGGTCAGACTATGGCTACACCTTC
CASSTKNPRSDYGYTF
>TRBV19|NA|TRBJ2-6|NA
TGTGCCAGCCAGGGCAGTGGGGCCAACGTCCTGACTTTC
CASQGSGANVLTF
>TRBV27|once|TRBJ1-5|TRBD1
TGTGCCAGCAGTTGGGACAGGGGGCGATTTGCCGCTCAGCCCCAGCATTTT
CASSWDRGRFAAQPQHF
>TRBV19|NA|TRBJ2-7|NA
TGTGCCAGTAGTATGGTGTCAGGCATTTCCTACGAGCAGTACTTC
CASSMVSGISYEQYF
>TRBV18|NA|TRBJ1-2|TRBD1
TGTGCCAGCTCACTTTCTCCAGGGGGTGGTGGCTACACCTTC
CASSLSPGGGGYTF
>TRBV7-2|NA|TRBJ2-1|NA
TGTGCCAGCAGCCATACAGGTCACACATACAATGAGCAGTTCTTC
CASSHTGHTYNEQFF
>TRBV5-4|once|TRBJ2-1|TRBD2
TGTGCCAGCAGCCCGATCCTAGCGGACGACAATGAGCAGTTCTTC
CASSPILADDNEQFF
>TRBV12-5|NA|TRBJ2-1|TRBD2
TGTGCTAGTGGTTTGACCTCGGTCTCTAGCGGACACAATGAGCAGTTCTTC
CASGLTSVSSGHNEQFF
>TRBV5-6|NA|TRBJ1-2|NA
TGTGCCAGCAGCTTGGTGGGAGTAGACGAGGGCTACACCTTC
CASSLVGVDEGYTF
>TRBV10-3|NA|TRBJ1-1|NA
TGTGCCATCAGGGACGGGGTTGAAGCTTTCTTT
CAIRDGVEAFF
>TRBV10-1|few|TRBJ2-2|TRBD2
TGCGCCAGCAGTGCCCACCGGGGGGGCACCGGGGAGCTGTTTTTT
CASSAHRGGTGELFF
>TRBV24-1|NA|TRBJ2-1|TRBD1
TGTGCCACCAGTGATCCCAGAGGGGGACAGGGGGCTTGTGAGCAGTTCTTC
CATSDPRGGQGACEQFF
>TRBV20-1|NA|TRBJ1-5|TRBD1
TGCAGTGCTAGTGCAGGGACAGGGCGACAGCCCCAGCATTTT
CSASAGTGRQPQHF
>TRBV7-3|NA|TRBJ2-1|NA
TGTGCCAGCAGCTTAGACAACAATGAGCAGTTCTTC
CASSLDNNEQFF
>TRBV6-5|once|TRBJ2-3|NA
TGTGCCAGCAGTTCCCCTAGCACAGATACGCAGTATTTT
CASSSPSTDTQYF